This T cell receptor beta chain is from a study of read filtering for tumor transcriptome and immune sequencing. V shed 6 bases and J shed 7 bases, with 13 bases lying between them. CDR1 and CDR2 (germline): DFQATT, SNEGSKA (reference sequence). This CDR3 contains 11 residues. From about 400 ng of RNA, a library with molecular barcoded alpha/delta and beta/gamma adaptors was made. TCRdb reprocessed the reads with MiXCR, giving one entry per CDR3 protein. The sample lists some 130,000 distinct CDR3 sequences; 13% were seen once. This clonotype came up many times. The sequence derives from a donor at least 40 years old with multiple myeloma. This chain uses TRBV20-1 with TRBJ2-7, with a possible D match to TRBD2 (5 bases). Sample: a population of CD138-negative cells sorted from bone marrow. CDR3 nucleotides: TGCAGTGCCCACACTAGGTGGGAGCAGTACTTC. Residues: CSAHTRWEQYF.